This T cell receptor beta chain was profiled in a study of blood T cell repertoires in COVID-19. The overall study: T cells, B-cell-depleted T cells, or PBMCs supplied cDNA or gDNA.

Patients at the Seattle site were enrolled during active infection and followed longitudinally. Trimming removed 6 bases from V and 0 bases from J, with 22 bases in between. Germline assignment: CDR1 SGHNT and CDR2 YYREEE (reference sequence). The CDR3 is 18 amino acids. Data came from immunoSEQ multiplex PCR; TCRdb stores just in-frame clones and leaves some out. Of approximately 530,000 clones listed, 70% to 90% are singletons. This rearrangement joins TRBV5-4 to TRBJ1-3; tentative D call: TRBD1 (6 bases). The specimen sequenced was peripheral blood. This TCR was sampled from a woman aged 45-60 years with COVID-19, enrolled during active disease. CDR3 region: CASTVQEGGTLSGNTIYF. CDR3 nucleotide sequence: TGTGCCAGCACCGTTCAAGAGGGGGGGACCCTCTCTGGAAACACCATATATTTT. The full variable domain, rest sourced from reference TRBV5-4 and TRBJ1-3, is ETGVTQSPTHLIKTRGQQVTLRCSSQSGHNTVSWYQQALGQGPQFIFQYYREEENGRGNFPPRFSGLQFPNYSSELNVNALELDDSALYLCASTVQEGGTLSGNTIYFGEGSWLTVV.